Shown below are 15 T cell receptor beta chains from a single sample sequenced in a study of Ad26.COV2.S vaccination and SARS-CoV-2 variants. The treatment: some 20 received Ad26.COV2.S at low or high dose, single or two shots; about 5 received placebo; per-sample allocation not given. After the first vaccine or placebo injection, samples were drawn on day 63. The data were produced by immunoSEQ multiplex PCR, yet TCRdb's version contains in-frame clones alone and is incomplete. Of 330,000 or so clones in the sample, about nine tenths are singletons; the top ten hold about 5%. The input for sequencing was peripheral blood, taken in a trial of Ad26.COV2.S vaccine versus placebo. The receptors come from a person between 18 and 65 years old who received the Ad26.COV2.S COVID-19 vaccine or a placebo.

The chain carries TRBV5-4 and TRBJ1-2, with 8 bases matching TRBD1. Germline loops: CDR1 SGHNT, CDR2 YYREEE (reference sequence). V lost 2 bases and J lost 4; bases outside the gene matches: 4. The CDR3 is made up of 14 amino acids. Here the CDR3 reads CASSLQGVSYGYTF. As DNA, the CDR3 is TGTGCCAGCAGCTTACAGGGGGTCTCCTATGGCTACACCTTC.

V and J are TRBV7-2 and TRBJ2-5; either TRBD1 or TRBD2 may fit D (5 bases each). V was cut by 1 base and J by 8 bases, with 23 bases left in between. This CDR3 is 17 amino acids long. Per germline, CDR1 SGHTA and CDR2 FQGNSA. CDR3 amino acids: CASSLVPVPGTAGTQYF. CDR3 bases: TGTGCCAGCAGCTTAGTACCCGTCCCAGGGACCGCAGGAACCCAGTACTTC.

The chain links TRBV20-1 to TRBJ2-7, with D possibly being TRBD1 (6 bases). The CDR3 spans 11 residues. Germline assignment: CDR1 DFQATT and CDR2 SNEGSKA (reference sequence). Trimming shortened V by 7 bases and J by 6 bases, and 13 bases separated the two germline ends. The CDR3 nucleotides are TGCAGTGACACAGGGTCAGGCGAGCAGTACGTC. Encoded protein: CSDTGSGEQYV.

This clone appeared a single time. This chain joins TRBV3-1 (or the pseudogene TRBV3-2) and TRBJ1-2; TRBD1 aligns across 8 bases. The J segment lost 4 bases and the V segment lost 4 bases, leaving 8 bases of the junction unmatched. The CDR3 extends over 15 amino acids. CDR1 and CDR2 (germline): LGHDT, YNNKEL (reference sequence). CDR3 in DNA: TGTGCCAGCAGCCTGACAGGGGCAGTCCCCTATGGCTACACCTTC. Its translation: CASSLTGAVPYGYTF.

CDR3 sequence: CASSSEGQDTQYF. CDR3 sequence (DNA): TGTGCCAGCAGCTCGGAGGGCCAAGATACGCAGTATTTT. The J gene is TRBJ2-3, the V gene TRBV11-3, with a possible D match to TRBD2 (6 bases). Trimming stripped 4 bases from V and 5 bases from J, with 10 bases between. This CDR3 is built from 13 residues. Germline loops: CDR1 SGHNT, CDR2 YENEEA.

CDR3 amino acids: CASSERDSSYNEQFF. The DNA for the CDR3 is TGTGCCAGCAGCGAGAGGGACTCGTCCTACAATGAGCAGTTCTTC. The rearrangement uses TRBV11-3 and TRBJ2-1; a weak D match, TRBD2 (6 bases). Germline V CDR1 and CDR2: SGHNT, YENEEA. CDR3 length: 15 amino acids. V lost 5 bases, J lost 1 base, and 12 bases lay in between. The whole variable domain, filled in from reference TRBV11-3 and TRBJ2-1, reads EAGVVQSPRYKIIEKKQPVAFWCNPISGHNTLYWYLQNLGQGPELLIRYENEEAVDDSQLPKDRFSAERLKGVDSTLKIQPAELGDSAVYLCASSERDSSYNEQFFGPGTRLTVL.

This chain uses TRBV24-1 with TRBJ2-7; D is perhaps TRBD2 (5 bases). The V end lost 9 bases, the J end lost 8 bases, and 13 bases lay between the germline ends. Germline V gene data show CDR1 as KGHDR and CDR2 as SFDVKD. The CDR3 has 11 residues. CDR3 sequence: CATPGEGQQYV. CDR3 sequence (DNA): TGTGCCACCCCCGGGGAAGGCCAGCAGTACGTC.

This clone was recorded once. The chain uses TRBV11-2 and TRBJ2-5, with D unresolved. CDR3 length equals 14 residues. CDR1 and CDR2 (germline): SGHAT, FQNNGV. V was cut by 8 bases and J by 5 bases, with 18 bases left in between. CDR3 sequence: CASQPVLGWETQYF. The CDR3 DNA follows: TGTGCCAGCCAACCCGTACTCGGGTGGGAGACCCAGTACTTC. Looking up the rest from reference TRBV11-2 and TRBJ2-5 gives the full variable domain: EAGVAQSPRYKIIEKRQSVAFWCNPISGHATLYWYQQILGQGPKLLIQFQNNGVVDDSQLPKDRFSAERLKGVDSTLKIQPAKLEDSAVYLCASQPVLGWETQYFGPGTRLLVL.

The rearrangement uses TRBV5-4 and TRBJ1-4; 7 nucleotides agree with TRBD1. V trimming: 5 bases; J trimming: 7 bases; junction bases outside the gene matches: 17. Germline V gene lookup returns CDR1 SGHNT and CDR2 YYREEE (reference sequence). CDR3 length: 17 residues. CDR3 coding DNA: TGTGCCAGCAGTTTAGGTGGGGCACAGGGGATTAGTGAAAAACTGTTTTTT. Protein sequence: CASSLGGAQGISEKLFF.

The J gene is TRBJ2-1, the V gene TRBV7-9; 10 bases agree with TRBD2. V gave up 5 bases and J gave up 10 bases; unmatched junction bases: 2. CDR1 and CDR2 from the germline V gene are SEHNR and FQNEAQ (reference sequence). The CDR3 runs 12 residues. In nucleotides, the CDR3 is TGTGCCAGCAGCATTAGCGGGGGGGAGCAGTTCTTC. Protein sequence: CASSISGGEQFF.

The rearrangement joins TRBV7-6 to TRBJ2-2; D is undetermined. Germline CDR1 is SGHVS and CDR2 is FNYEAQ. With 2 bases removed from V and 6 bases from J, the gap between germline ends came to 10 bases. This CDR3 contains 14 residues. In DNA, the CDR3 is TGTGCCAGCAGCTTATTCCAGCCAGCCGGGGAGCTGTTTTTT. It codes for CASSLFQPAGELFF. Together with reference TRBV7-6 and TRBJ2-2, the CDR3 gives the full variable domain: GAGVSQSPRYKVTKRGQDVALRCDPISGHVSLYWYRQALGQGPEFLTYFNYEAQQDKSGLPNDRFSAERPEGSISTLTIQRTEQRDSAMYRCASSLFQPAGELFFGEGSRLTVL.

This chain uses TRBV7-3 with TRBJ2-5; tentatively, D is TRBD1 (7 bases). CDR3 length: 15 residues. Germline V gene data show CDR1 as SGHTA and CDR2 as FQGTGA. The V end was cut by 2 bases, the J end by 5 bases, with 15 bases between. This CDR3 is CASSLGGGRGETQYF. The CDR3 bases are TGTGCCAGCAGCTTAGGAGGGGGCCGTGGGGAGACCCAGTACTTC.

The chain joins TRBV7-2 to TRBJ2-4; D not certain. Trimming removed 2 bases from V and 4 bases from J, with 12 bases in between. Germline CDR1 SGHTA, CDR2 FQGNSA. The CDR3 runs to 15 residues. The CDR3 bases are TGTGCCAGCAGCTTAATAGTAGGCGCAAAAAACATTCAGTACTTC. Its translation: CASSLIVGAKNIQYF.

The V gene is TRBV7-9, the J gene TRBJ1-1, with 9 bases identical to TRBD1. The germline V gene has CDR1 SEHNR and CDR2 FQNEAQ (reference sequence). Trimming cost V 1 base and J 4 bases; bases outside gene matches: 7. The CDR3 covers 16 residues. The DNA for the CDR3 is TGTGCCAGCAGCTTAGGGGGACAGGGCGGACGCACTGAAGCTTTCTTT. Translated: CASSLGGQGGRTEAFF.

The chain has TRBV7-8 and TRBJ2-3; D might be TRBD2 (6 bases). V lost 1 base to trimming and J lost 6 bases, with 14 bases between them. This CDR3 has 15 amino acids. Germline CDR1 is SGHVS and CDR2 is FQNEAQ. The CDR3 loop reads CASSLGRGVGDTQYF. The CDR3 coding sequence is TGTGCCAGCAGCTTAGGGCGGGGTGTGGGGGATACGCAGTATTTT.